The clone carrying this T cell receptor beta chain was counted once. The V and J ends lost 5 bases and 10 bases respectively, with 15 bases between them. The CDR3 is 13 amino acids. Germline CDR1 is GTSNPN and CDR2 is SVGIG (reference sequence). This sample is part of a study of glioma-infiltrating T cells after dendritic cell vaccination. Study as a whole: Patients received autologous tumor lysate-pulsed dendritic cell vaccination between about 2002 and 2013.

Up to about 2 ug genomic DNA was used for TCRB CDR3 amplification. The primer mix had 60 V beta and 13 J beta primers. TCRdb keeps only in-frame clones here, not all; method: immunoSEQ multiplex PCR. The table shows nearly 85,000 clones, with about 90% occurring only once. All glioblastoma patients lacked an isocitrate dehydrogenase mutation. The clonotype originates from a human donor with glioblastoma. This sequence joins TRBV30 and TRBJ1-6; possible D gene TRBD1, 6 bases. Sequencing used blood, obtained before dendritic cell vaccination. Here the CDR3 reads CAWVRGAQSPLHF. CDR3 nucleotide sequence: TGTGCCTGGGTCAGGGGCGCGCAGTCACCCCTCCACTTT.